A single sample gave rise to the 5 T cell receptor beta chains below, sequenced in a study of T cell responses to AZD1222 COVID-19 vaccine. Profiled with immunoSEQ multiplex PCR; TCRdb holds only in-frame clones, not every one. The sample has roughly 130,000 clones, about 90% seen once. Specimen: peripheral blood, collected 28 days after the second dose of the MenACWY control vaccine. The receptors originated from an adult who received the MenACWY meningococcal vaccine as a control.

The chain employs TRBV5-5 and TRBJ1-4; D remains ambiguous. The CDR3 covers 11 residues. Between the trimmed V and J ends, which lost 3 bases and 3 bases, there was a span of 0 bases. The germline CDR1 and CDR2 sequences are SGHKS and YYEKEE (reference sequence). The DNA for the CDR3 is TGTGCCAGCAGCTCTAATGAAAAACTGTTTTTT. Amino acids: CASSSNEKLFF.

The chain recombines TRBV25-1 with TRBJ2-3; 8 bases are shared with TRBD2. Losses at the gene ends were 1 base for V and 7 bases for J; bases not matched to a gene: 10. This CDR3 spans 16 amino acids. The germline V gene encodes CDR1 MGHDK and CDR2 SYGVNS. The CDR3: CASSELLLAGPNTQYF. The CDR3 bases are TGTGCCAGCAGTGAATTATTGTTAGCGGGACCGAATACGCAGTATTTT.

The chain couples TRBV7-6 to TRBJ2-7; D could derive from TRBD1 or TRBD2 (6 bases each). CDR1 SGHVS and CDR2 FNYEAQ come from the germline V gene. With 1 base removed from V and 1 base from J, the gap between germline ends came to 11 bases. The CDR3 runs to 15 residues. CDR3 region: CASSLGRDTSYEQYF. CDR3 nucleotide sequence: TGTGCCAGCAGCTTAGGGAGGGACACTTCCTACGAGCAGTACTTC.

The chain couples TRBV2 to TRBJ2-6, with no clear D. V was trimmed by 6 bases and J by 2 bases, leaving 2 bases between them. The CDR3 consists of 12 residues. Germline-derived CDR1 and CDR2 are SNHLY and FYNNEI. CDR3 in DNA: TGTGCCAGCAGGGCTGGGGCCAACGTCCTGACTTTC. It specifies CASRAGANVLTF.

This clone was recorded a few times. The chain has TRBV6-6 and TRBJ1-1; TRBD1 might be the D (6 bases). Germline CDR1 MNHNY, CDR2 SVGAGI (reference sequence). The length of the CDR3 is 12 residues. Between the trimmed V and J ends, which lost 2 bases and 7 bases, there was a span of 8 bases. The CDR3 coding sequence is TGTGCCAGCAGTTACGGACAGCTTGAAGCTTTCTTT. This codes for CASSYGQLEAFF.